Each of the 23 T cell receptor beta chains below was sequenced from the same sample in a study of cytomegalovirus exposure and HLA in healthy donors. The PCR made use of 60 Vbeta and 13 Jbeta primers. Profiled with immunoSEQ multiplex PCR; TCRdb holds only in-frame clones, not every one. The sample consists of about 140,000 clones, roughly 75% of them appearing once. The sequenced sample was PBMCs. These TCRs come from a man between 18 and 35 years old in good health and CMV-seropositive.

V is TRBV27 and J is TRBJ2-2; the match to TRBD1 covers 7 bases. Germline V gene lookup returns CDR1 MNHEY and CDR2 SMNVEV (reference sequence). V dropped 5 bases and J dropped 4; count of bases not matched to a gene: 4. This CDR3 contains 14 residues. As DNA, the CDR3 is TGTGCCAGCAGTGCGACAGGGACCACCGGGGAGCTGTTTTTT. Residues: CASSATGTTGELFF.

The sample holds one count of this clone. The chain is built from TRBV20-1 and TRBJ2-7; D gene uncertain. Germline CDR1 reads DFQATT; CDR2 reads SNEGSKA (reference sequence). Deletions cut 6 bases from V and 3 bases from J, with 9 bases between. The CDR3 runs to 11 residues. The CDR3 DNA is TGCAGTGCCCCCGTAGTCTACGAGCAGTACTTC. It codes for CSAPVVYEQYF.

The sample holds a few counts of this clone. V usage is TRBV28 and J usage is TRBJ1-2; 9 bases are shared with TRBD1. J was trimmed by 4 bases and V by 2 bases; bases with no gene match: 2. This CDR3 region has 14 residues. CDR1 MDHEN and CDR2 SYDVKM come from the germline V gene. The CDR3 sequence: CASSLNRGPYGYTF. CDR3 DNA: TGTGCCAGCAGTTTAAACAGGGGGCCCTATGGCTACACCTTC.

Regarding this clone: The sample has other DNA sequences that encode this CDR3 too. The chain links TRBV10-3 to TRBJ1-1; 8 bases map to TRBD1. V dropped 6 bases and J dropped 8; count of bases not matched to a gene: 11. Germline V gene lookup returns CDR1 ENHRY and CDR2 SYGVKD. This CDR3 region has 14 residues. CDR3 loop: CAISQQGEGTEAFF. Written as DNA, the CDR3 is TGTGCCATCAGCCAACAGGGGGAAGGCACCGAAGCTTTCTTT.

J is TRBJ2-7 and V is TRBV19; 8 nucleotides align to TRBD1. V shed 9 bases, J shed 3 bases, and the junction held 13 bases outside the gene matches. CDR1 and CDR2 (germline): LNHDA, SQIVND (reference sequence). This CDR3 region has 15 residues. The CDR3 DNA reads as TGTGCCAGCACCGCCCTCGGGACAGGTCACTACGAGCAGTACTTC. The encoded protein is CASTALGTGHYEQYF.

This clone has only one observation. This specimen includes other DNA sequences encoding the same CDR3. The rearrangement joins TRBV30 to TRBJ2-5; D remains ambiguous. This CDR3 contains 12 residues. With 6 bases removed from V and 4 bases from J, the gap between germline ends came to 12 bases. Germline CDR1 GTSNPN, CDR2 SVGIG (reference sequence). This chain's CDR3 is CACSQVRETQYF. In nucleotides, the CDR3 is TGTGCCTGCTCGCAGGTCCGAGAGACCCAGTACTTC.

V is TRBV27 and J is TRBJ2-7, with D perhaps matching TRBD1 (5 bases). Trimming took 8 bases from V and 7 from J, leaving 15 bases between them. Per germline, CDR1 MNHEY and CDR2 SMNVEV (reference sequence). The length of the CDR3 is 12 residues. Here the CDR3 reads CASSGQGSEQYF. DNA for the CDR3: TGTGCCAGCTCCGGGCAGGGCAGTGAGCAGTACTTC.

The chain is built from TRBV9 and TRBJ1-1; D is perhaps TRBD1 (6 bases). CDR3 length: 14 residues. Germline V gene data show CDR1 as SGDLS and CDR2 as YYNGEE. V was shortened by 0 bases and J by 1 base, with 7 bases between the two germline ends. The CDR3 is CASSVAGANTEAFF. For the CDR3, the DNA is TGTGCCAGCAGCGTAGCAGGGGCGAACACTGAAGCTTTCTTT.

This clone was detected only a few times. V is TRBV4-2 and J is TRBJ2-2, with 8 nucleotides matching TRBD2. Germline V lookup: CDR1 LGHNA, CDR2 YNFKEQ. The CDR3 covers 17 residues. The V gene end was trimmed by 1 base and the J gene end by 1 base; junction bases not matched to a gene: 5. CDR3 protein: CASSQVHSGENTGELFF. In DNA, the CDR3 is TGTGCCAGCAGCCAAGTTCATAGCGGGGAGAACACCGGGGAGCTGTTTTTT.

The chain has TRBV29-1 and TRBJ1-2, with 9 nucleotides matching TRBD1. Trimming took 7 bases from V and 6 from J; bases not matched to a gene: 9. In germline, CDR1 is SQVTM, CDR2 ANQGSEA. CDR3 size: 13 residues. CDR3 region: CSASLRDRDGYTF. CDR3 bases: TGCAGCGCCTCACTGCGGGACAGGGATGGCTACACCTTC.

The chain recombines TRBV7-9 with TRBJ2-2; the D is unclear. Germline lookup yields CDR1 SEHNR and CDR2 FQNEAQ (reference sequence). V lost 1 base to trimming and J lost 5 bases, with 14 bases between them. The CDR3 contains 16 residues. This CDR3 reads CASSLEADWRTGELFF. The CDR3 coding sequence is TGTGCCAGCAGCTTAGAGGCGGATTGGAGAACCGGGGAGCTGTTTTTT.

A few counts support this clone. This chain connects TRBV6-5 to TRBJ2-1; the match to TRBD2 covers 7 bases. The V segment lost 5 bases and the J segment 8 bases; nucleotides outside the gene matches: 12. CDR3 length: 15 amino acids. Germline CDR1 reads MNHEY; CDR2 reads SVGAGI. The CDR3 spells CASSPQTGGVHEQFF. CDR3 bases: TGTGCCAGCAGTCCGCAGACTGGGGGGGTCCATGAGCAGTTCTTC.

The chain recombines TRBV7-9 with TRBJ1-2, with TRBD1 identical over 9 bases. There are 19 residues in the CDR3. The germline CDR1 and CDR2 sequences are SEHNR and FQNEAQ (reference sequence). V lost 4 bases to trimming and J lost 1 base; unmatched junction nucleotides: 16. In DNA form, the CDR3 reads TGTGCCAGCAGCTCTTTTCTGCCGGGACAGGGCACCCATAACTATGGCTACACCTTC. The encoded protein is CASSSFLPGQGTHNYGYTF.

The gene calls are TRBV7-3 and TRBJ2-1, with D perhaps TRBD1 (7 bases). Germline V lookup: CDR1 SGHTA, CDR2 FQGTGA. This CDR3 comprises 18 residues. V lost 1 base, J lost 4 bases, and 20 bases lay in between. CDR3 protein: CASSLNTGEVVGYNEQFF. CDR3 sequence (DNA): TGTGCCAGCAGCTTAAATACAGGGGAGGTTGTGGGGTACAATGAGCAGTTCTTC.

This clone occurred once. V usage is TRBV9 and J usage is TRBJ2-1; 15 bases align to TRBD2. Germline values: CDR1 SGDLS, CDR2 YYNGEE. This CDR3 has 17 residues. V lost 4 bases to trimming and J lost 3 bases; unmatched junction nucleotides: 5. Here the CDR3 DNA reads TGTGCCAGCAGCCAAGGGACTAGCGGGAGGAGCTACAATGAGCAGTTCTTC. As protein: CASSQGTSGRSYNEQFF.

The V and J genes are TRBV2 and TRBJ2-1; 10 bases agree with TRBD2. CDR3 length: 15 amino acids. The V gene's germline CDR1 is SNHLY and CDR2 FYNNEI. V shed 6 bases, J shed 5 bases, and the junction held 7 bases outside the gene matches. The CDR3 spells CASSAPSGRNNEQFF. In DNA form, the CDR3 reads TGTGCCAGCAGCGCCCCTAGCGGGAGAAACAATGAGCAGTTCTTC. The full variable domain, its missing parts supplied by reference TRBV2 and TRBJ2-1, is EPEVTQTPSHQVTQMGQEVILRCVPISNHLYFYWYRQILGQKVEFLVSFYNNEISEKSEIFDDQFSVERPDGSNFTLKIRSTKLEDSAMYFCASSAPSGRNNEQFFGPGTRLTVL.

This clone was seen a few times. V and J are TRBV5-1 and TRBJ2-7; TRBD2 matches 8 bases. CDR3 length equals 15 residues. Germline V lookup: CDR1 SGHRS, CDR2 YFSETQ. The V gene end was trimmed by 2 bases and the J gene end by 4 bases; junction bases not matched to a gene: 8. In nucleotides, the CDR3 is TGCGCCAGCAGCTTCGACACTAGCGGTATATACGAGCAGTACTTC. Encoded protein: CASSFDTSGIYEQYF.

This clone has only a few counts. This sequence joins TRBV7-2 and TRBJ2-3, with 8 bases aligning to TRBD2. This CDR3 region has 17 residues. CDR1 is SGHTA and CDR2 is FQGNSA in the germline V gene. V lost 1 base to trimming and J lost 3 bases; unmatched junction nucleotides: 9. This chain's CDR3 is CASSLVAGSGITDTQYF. The CDR3 coding sequence is TGTGCCAGCAGCTTAGTAGCGGGGAGCGGTATAACAGATACGCAGTATTTT.

The rearrangement uses TRBV7-3 and TRBJ2-1; 7 bases agree with TRBD1. CDR1 and CDR2 from the germline V gene are SGHTA and FQGTGA. The CDR3 runs 13 residues. Trimming took 8 bases from V and 5 from J; bases not matched to a gene: 6. The CDR3 DNA reads as TGTGCCAGCGGGCCAGGGGGTCACAATGAGCAGTTCTTC. Translation: CASGPGGHNEQFF.

This chain links TRBV18 with TRBJ1-2, with 12 nucleotides matching TRBD1. In germline, CDR1 is KGHSH, CDR2 LQKENI. CDR3 size: 17 residues. V shed 2 bases, J shed 3 bases, and the junction held 7 bases outside the gene matches. CDR3 DNA sequence: TGTGCCAGCTCACCAATGGGACAGGGGGCGCGACACTATGGCTACACCTTC. Its protein product is CASSPMGQGARHYGYTF.

As for this clone: One end of the junction does not line up with germline, which may come from a read error. Here the CDR3 reads CPSRSDRGRTGELFF. The CDR3 DNA reads TGCCCCAGCAGGTCGGACAGGGGGCGCACCGGGGAGCTGTTTTTT. V gene TRBV5-1 combines with J gene TRBJ2-2; 11 positions match TRBD1. The CDR3 length is 15 residues. CDR1 and CDR2 (germline): SGHRS, YFSETQ.

The V and J genes are TRBV5-1 and TRBJ2-1; 11 positions agree with TRBD2. CDR1 is SGHRS and CDR2 is YFSETQ in the germline V gene. This CDR3 region has 18 residues. The J segment lost 0 bases and the V segment lost 5 bases, leaving 10 bases of the junction unmatched. The CDR3 sequence: CASRDEGLAASSYNEQFF. CDR3 nucleotide sequence: TGCGCCAGCAGGGATGAGGGACTAGCGGCGAGCTCCTACAATGAGCAGTTCTTC.

The J gene is TRBJ2-7, the V gene TRBV18, with 9 bases matching TRBD1. CDR1 and CDR2 from the germline V gene are KGHSH and LQKENI. The CDR3 consists of 19 residues. Germline trimming cut 3 bases from V and 2 bases from J; bases unmatched to any gene: 17. The CDR3 DNA reads as TGTGCCAGCTCACCGATACGGGGTGGGCGGGGACAGGGACCCTACGAGCAGTACTTC. Translating gives CASSPIRGGRGQGPYEQYF.